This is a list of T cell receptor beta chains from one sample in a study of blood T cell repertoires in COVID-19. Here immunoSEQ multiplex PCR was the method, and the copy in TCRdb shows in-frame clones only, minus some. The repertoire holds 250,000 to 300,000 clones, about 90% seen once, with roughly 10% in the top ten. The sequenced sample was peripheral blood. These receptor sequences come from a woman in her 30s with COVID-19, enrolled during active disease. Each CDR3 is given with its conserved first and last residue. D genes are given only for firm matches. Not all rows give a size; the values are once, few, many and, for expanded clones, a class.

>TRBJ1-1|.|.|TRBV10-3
CAISLNGGQGTEAFF
TGTGCCATCAGTCTCAACGGGGGTCAGGGCACTGAAGCTTTCTTT
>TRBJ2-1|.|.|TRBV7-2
CASSPTGRPMDEQFF
TGTGCCAGCAGCCCAACAGGGCGGCCAATGGATGAGCAGTTCTTC
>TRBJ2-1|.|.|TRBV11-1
CASRGYNEQFF
TGTGCCAGCCGGGGATACAATGAGCAGTTCTTC
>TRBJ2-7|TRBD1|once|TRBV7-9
CASSFLDRGNEQYF
TGTGCCAGCAGCTTTTTGGACAGGGGGAACGAGCAGTACTTC
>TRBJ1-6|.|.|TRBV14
CASSQRQGQYNSPLHF
TGTGCCAGCAGCCAAAGGCAGGGGCAATATAATTCACCCCTCCACTTT
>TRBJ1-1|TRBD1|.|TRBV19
CASSPRTGGITEAFF
TGTGCCAGTAGTCCGAGGACAGGGGGGATCACTGAAGCTTTCTTT
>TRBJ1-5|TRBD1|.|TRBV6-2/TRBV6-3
CASSYSGTGGFQPQHF
TGTGCCAGCAGTTACTCCGGGACAGGGGGCTTTCAGCCCCAGCATTTT
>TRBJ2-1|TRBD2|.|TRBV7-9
CASRELAGSYNEQFF
TGTGCCAGCAGGGAACTAGCGGGCTCCTACAATGAGCAGTTCTTC
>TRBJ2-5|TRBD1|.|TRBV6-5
CASEGTAQETQYF
TGTGCCAGCGAGGGGACAGCTCAAGAGACCCAGTACTTC
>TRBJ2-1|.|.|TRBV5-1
CASSPRGSGLYNEQFF
TGCGCCAGCAGCCCTCGGGGTAGCGGACTCTACAATGAGCAGTTCTTC
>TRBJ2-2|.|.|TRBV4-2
CASSQDYRAGELFF
TGTGCCAGCAGCCAAGATTACAGGGCCGGGGAGCTGTTTTTT
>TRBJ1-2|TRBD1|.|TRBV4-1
CASSQDRGTGYGYTF
TGCGCCAGCAGCCAAGATAGGGGGACAGGGTACGGCTACACCTTC
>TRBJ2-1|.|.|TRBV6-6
CASSRLDEQFF
TGTGCCAGCAGTCGGTTAGATGAGCAGTTCTTC
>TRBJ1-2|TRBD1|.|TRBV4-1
CASSQDWETGDYNYGYTF
TGCGCCAGCAGCCAAGATTGGGAGACAGGGGACTACAACTATGGCTACACCTTC
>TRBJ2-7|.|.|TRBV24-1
CATSDPVRASGEQYF
TGTGCCACCAGTGATCCGGTGAGGGCGTCCGGGGAGCAGTACTTC
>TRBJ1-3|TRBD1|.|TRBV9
CASSVGSSAGGGNTIYF
TGTGCCAGCAGCGTAGGATCTTCGGCAGGGGGAGGAAACACCATATATTTT
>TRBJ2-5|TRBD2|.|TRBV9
CASSPRAGGPETQYF
TGTGCCAGCAGCCCACGAGCGGGAGGGCCGGAGACCCAGTACTTC
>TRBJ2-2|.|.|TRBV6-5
CASSYEGVTGELFF
TGTGCCAGCAGTTACGAAGGGGTCACCGGGGAGCTGTTTTTT
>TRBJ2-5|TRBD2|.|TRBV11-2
CASSFVAGGPEETQYF
TGTGCCAGCAGCTTTGTAGCGGGAGGGCCGGAGGAGACCCAGTACTTC
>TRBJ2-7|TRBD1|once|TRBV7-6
CASSPEDRGAYEQYF
TGTGCCAGCAGCCCCGAGGACAGGGGAGCCTACGAGCAGTACTTC
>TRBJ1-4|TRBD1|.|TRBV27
CASSSTWDRGLGNEKLFF
TGTGCCAGCAGTTCCACCTGGGACAGGGGATTAGGTAATGAAAAACTGTTTTTT
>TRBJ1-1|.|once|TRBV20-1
CSASKQGLGGEAFF
TGCAGTGCTAGTAAACAGGGCCTTGGGGGTGAAGCTTTCTTT
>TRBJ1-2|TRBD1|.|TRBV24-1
CATSDPSPGQGSGYTF
TGTGCCACCAGTGACCCCTCTCCGGGACAGGGCTCGGGCTACACCTTC
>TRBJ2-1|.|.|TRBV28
CASSFSGVPLEYNEQFF
TGTGCCAGCAGTTTCTCCGGGGTCCCTTTAGAGTACAATGAGCAGTTCTTC
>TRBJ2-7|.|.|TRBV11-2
CASSFGRGSAKYYEQYF
TGTGCCAGCAGCTTCGGCCGGGGGTCCGCCAAGTACTACGAGCAGTACTTC
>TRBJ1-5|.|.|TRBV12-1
CASSQTPPGNQPQHF
TGTGCCAGCAGCCAAACGCCTCCGGGGAATCAGCCCCAGCATTTT
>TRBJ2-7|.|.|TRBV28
CASSLWDSHSYEQYF
TGTGCCAGCAGTTTATGGGACAGCCACTCCTACGAGCAGTACTTC